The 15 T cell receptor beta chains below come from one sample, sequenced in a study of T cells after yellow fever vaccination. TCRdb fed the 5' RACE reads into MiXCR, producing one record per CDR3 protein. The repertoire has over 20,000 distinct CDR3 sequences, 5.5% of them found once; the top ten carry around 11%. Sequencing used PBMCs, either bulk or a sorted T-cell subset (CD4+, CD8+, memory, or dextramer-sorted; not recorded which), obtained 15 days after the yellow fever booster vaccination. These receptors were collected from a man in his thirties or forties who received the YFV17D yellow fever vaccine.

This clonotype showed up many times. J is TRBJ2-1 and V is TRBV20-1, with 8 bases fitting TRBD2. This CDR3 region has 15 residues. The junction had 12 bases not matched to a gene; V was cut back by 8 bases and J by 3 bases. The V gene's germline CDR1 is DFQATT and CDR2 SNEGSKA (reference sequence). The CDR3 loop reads CSTPQLADFYNEQFF. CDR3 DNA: TGCAGTACTCCGCAACTAGCGGATTTCTACAATGAGCAGTTCTTC.

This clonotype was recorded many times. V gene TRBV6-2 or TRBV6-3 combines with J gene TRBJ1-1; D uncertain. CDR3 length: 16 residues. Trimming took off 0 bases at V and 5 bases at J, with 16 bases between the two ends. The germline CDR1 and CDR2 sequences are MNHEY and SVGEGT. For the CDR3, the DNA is TGTGCCAGCAGTTACTCGACCGGCAGGACTTCAACTGAAGCTTTCTTT. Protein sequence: CASSYSTGRTSTEAFF.

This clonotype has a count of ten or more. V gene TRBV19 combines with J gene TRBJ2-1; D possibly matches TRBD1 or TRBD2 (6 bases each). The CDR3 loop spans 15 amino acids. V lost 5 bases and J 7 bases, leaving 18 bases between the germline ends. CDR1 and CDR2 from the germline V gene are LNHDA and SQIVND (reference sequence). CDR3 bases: TGTGCCAGTAGTGTCGACAGGAGAAGCGGGAATGAGCAGTTCTTC. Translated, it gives CASSVDRRSGNEQFF.

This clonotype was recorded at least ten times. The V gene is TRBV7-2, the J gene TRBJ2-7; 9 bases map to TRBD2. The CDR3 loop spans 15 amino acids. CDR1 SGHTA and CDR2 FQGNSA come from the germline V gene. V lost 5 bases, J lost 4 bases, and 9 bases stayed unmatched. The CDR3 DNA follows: TGTGCCAGCAGCCAAAGCGGGAGGACCCTTTACGAGCAGTACTTC. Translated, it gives CASSQSGRTLYEQYF.

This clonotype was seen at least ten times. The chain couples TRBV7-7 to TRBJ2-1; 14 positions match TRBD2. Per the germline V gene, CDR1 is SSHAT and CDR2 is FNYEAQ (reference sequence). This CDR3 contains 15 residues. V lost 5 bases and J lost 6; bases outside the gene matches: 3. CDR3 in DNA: TGTGCCAGCAGCCCGGGACTAGCGGGAGCCAATGAGCAGTTCTTC. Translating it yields CASSPGLAGANEQFF.

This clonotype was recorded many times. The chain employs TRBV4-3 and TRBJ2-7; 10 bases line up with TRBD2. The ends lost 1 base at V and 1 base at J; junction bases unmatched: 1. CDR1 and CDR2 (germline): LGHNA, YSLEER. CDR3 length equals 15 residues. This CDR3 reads CASSQVGLASYEQYF. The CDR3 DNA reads TGCGCCAGCAGCCAAGTGGGACTAGCGTCCTACGAGCAGTACTTC.

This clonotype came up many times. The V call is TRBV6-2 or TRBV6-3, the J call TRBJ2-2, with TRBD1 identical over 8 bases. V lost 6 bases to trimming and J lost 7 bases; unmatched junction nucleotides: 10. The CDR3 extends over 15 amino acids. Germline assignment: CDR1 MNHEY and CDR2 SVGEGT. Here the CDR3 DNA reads TGTGCCAGCAGGACCAACAGGGGGAGGTTCGGGGAGCTGTTTTTT. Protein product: CASRTNRGRFGELFF.

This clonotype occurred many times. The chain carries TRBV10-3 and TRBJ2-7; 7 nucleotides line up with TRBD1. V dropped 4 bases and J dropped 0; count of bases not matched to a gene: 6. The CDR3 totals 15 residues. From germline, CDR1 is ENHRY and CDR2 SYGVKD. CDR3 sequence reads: CAISGTRDSSYEQYF. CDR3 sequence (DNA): TGTGCCATCAGTGGAACCCGGGACAGCTCCTACGAGCAGTACTTC.

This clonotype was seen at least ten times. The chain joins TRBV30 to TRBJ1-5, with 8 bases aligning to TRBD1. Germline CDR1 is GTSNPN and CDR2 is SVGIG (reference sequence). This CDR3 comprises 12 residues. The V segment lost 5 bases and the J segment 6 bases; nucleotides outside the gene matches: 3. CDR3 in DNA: TGTGCCTGGCAGGGGGCAGGTCAGCCCCAGCATTTT. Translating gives CAWQGAGQPQHF.

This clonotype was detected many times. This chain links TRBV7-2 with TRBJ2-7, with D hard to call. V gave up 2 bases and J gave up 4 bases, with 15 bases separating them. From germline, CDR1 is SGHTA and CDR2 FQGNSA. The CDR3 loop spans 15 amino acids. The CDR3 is CASSLNGQVGYEQYF. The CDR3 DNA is TGTGCCAGCAGCTTAAACGGCCAGGTCGGTTACGAGCAGTACTTC.

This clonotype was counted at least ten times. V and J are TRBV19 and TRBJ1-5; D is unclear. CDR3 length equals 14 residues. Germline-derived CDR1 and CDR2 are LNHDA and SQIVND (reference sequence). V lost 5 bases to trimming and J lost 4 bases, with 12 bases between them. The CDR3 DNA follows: TGTGCCAGTAGTCCCGGGATGTCAAATCAGCCCCAGCATTTT. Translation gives CASSPGMSNQPQHF.

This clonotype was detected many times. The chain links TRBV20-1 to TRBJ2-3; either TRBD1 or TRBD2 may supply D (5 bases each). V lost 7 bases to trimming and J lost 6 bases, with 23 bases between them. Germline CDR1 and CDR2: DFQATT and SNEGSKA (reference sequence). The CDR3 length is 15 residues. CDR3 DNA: TGCAGTGTTCCCTCCGGGACCGCCGGGGAGGATACGCAGTATTTT. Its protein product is CSVPSGTAGEDTQYF.

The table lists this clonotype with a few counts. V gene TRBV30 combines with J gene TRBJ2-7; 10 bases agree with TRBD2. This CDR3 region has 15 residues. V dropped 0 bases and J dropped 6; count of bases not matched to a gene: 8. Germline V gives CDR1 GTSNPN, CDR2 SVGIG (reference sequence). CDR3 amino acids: CAWSVEDWTSGEQYF. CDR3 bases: TGTGCCTGGAGTGTAGAGGATTGGACTAGCGGCGAGCAGTACTTC. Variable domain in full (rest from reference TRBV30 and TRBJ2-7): SQTIHQWPATLVQPVGSPLSLECTVEGTSNPNLYWYRQAAGRGLQLLFYSVGIGQISSEVPQNLSASRPQDRQFILSSKKLLLSDSGFYLCAWSVEDWTSGEQYFGPGTRLTVT.

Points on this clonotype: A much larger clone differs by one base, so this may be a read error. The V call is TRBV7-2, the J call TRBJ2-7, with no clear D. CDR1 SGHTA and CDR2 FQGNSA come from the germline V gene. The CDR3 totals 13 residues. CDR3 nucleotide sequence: TGTGCCAGAAGCTTAGGAAGGGTCGTCGAGCAGTACTTC. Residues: CARSLGRVVEQYF.

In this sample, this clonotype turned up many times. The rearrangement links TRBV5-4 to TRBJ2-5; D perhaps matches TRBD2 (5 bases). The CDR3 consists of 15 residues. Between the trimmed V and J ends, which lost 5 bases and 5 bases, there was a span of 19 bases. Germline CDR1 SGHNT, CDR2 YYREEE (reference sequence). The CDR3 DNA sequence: TGTGCCAGCAGTTCCCGCAGTGGGAGAGGGGAGACCCAGTACTTC. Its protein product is CASSSRSGRGETQYF.